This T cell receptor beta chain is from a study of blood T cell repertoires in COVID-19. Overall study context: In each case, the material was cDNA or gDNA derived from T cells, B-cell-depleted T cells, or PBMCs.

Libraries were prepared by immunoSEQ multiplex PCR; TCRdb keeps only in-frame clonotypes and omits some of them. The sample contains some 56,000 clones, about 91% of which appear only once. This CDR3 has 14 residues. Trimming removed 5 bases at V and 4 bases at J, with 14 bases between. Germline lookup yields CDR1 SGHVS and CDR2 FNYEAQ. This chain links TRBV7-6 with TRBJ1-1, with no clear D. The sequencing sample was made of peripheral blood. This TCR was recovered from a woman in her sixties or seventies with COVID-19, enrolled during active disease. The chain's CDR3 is CASSLTGSSTEAFF. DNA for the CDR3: TGTGCCAGCAGCCTCACCGGGTCCTCCACTGAAGCTTTCTTT. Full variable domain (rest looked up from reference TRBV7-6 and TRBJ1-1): GAGVSQSPRYKVTKRGQDVALRCDPISGHVSLYWYRQALGQGPEFLTYFNYEAQQDKSGLPNDRFSAERPEGSISTLTIQRTEQRDSAMYRCASSLTGSSTEAFFGQGTRLTVV.